Listed here are 13 T cell receptor beta chains from one sample, sequenced in a study of cytomegalovirus exposure and HLA in healthy donors. The study ran its PCR with 60 Vbeta and 13 Jbeta primers. Sequenced by immunoSEQ multiplex PCR; TCRdb stores in-frame clones only, minus some. The sample lists 150,000 or so clones, over 60% occurring once. The specimen sequenced was PBMCs. These receptors came from a female donor in good health and CMV-seronegative.

Details on this clone: This sample also contains other DNA sequences that code for the same CDR3. The CDR3 DNA reads as TGTGCCAGCTCACCCCGGGACAGCTATGGCTACACCTTC. Residues: CASSPRDSYGYTF. This sequence joins TRBV18 and TRBJ1-2; TRBD1 agrees at 7 bases. CDR3 size: 13 residues. Germline V gene sequence: CDR1 KGHSH, CDR2 LQKENI. With 3 bases clipped from V and 4 bases from J, the junction kept 2 bases outside the gene matches.

V and J are TRBV18 and TRBJ1-1, with TRBD1 identical over 9 bases. After removal of 1 base from V and 0 bases from J, the junction contained 0 bases not matched to a gene. Germline CDR1 and CDR2: KGHSH and LQKENI. There are 15 residues in the CDR3. CDR3 region: CASSPRQGVNTEAFF. In nucleotides, the CDR3 is TGTGCCAGCTCACCACGACAGGGGGTGAACACTGAAGCTTTCTTT.

The rearrangement links TRBV29-1 to TRBJ1-1; a weak D match, TRBD1 (6 bases). There are 14 residues in the CDR3. Germline CDR1 and CDR2: SQVTM and ANQGSEA. Trimming removed 7 bases at V and 4 bases at J, with 19 bases between. Here the CDR3 DNA reads TGCAGCGCCCTACCGAGAGAAGGGGGCACTGAAGCTTTCTTT. This encodes CSALPREGGTEAFF.

This rearrangement joins TRBV28 to TRBJ2-5, with D tentatively TRBD1 (6 bases). The CDR3 spans 13 residues. The germline CDR1 and CDR2 sequences are MDHEN and SYDVKM. V shed 6 bases and J shed 5 bases, with 13 bases lying between them. The CDR3 sequence: CASSSTGWETQYF. The CDR3 DNA reads as TGTGCCAGCAGCTCCACAGGGTGGGAGACCCAGTACTTC.

V and J are TRBV10-3 and TRBJ2-3, with 9 bases matching TRBD1. This CDR3 region has 15 residues. The trim removed 5 bases at V and 2 bases at J, leaving 5 bases unmatched. The germline V gene has CDR1 ENHRY and CDR2 SYGVKD. The CDR3 spells CAISFGDRDTDTQYF. In DNA, the CDR3 is TGTGCCATCAGTTTCGGGGACAGGGACACAGATACGCAGTATTTT.

The gene calls are TRBV6-5 and TRBJ1-1; D may be TRBD1 (5 bases). Deletions cut 5 bases from V and 1 base from J, with 11 bases between. The germline V gene has CDR1 MNHEY and CDR2 SVGAGI. The CDR3 is made up of 14 amino acids. The chain's CDR3 is CASSRWTRNTEAFF. The DNA for the CDR3 is TGTGCCAGCAGTAGGTGGACACGGAACACTGAAGCTTTCTTT.

This chain connects TRBV7-3 to TRBJ2-7, with 10 bases matching TRBD1. This CDR3 is built from 15 residues. Per germline, CDR1 SGHTA and CDR2 FQGTGA. After removal of 6 bases from V and 1 base from J, the junction contained 6 bases not matched to a gene. CDR3: CASRQPGQGSYEQYF. The CDR3 DNA sequence: TGTGCCAGCAGGCAACCGGGACAGGGGTCCTACGAGCAGTACTTC.

On this clone: At one of its ends the junction is not consistent with the germline gene, which may arise from a read error. The rearrangement uses TRBV6-5 and TRBJ2-4; 9 positions agree with TRBD2. The CDR3 extends over 13 amino acids. CDR1 MNHEY and CDR2 SVGAGI come from the germline V gene. For the CDR3, the DNA is TGTGCCAGCAGAGGGACTAGCAAGAACAGTCAGTACTTC. Protein: CASRGTSKNSQYF.

The chain employs TRBV27 and TRBJ2-3; D remains unclear. This CDR3 has 15 residues. V was pared by 5 bases and J by 0 bases, with 12 bases between. Germline loops: CDR1 MNHEY, CDR2 SMNVEV (reference sequence). The CDR3 nucleotides are TGTGCCAGCAGTGGGCCATATAGTAGCACAGATACGCAGTATTTT. This codes for CASSGPYSSTDTQYF.

This clone was seen a handful of times. This rearrangement joins TRBV7-6 to TRBJ2-5; TRBD2 matches 10 bases. Germline values: CDR1 SGHVS, CDR2 FNYEAQ. The CDR3 length is 15 residues. V gave up 5 bases and J gave up 5 bases; unmatched junction bases: 8. Here the CDR3 reads CASSRSGGVEETQYF. In nucleotides, the CDR3 is TGTGCCAGCAGCAGAAGCGGGGGGGTAGAGGAGACCCAGTACTTC. The full variable domain, rest sourced from reference TRBV7-6 and TRBJ2-5, is GAGVSQSPRYKVTKRGQDVALRCDPISGHVSLYWYRQALGQGPEFLTYFNYEAQQDKSGLPNDRFSAERPEGSISTLTIQRTEQRDSAMYRCASSRSGGVEETQYFGPGTRLLVL.

V and J are TRBV5-5 and TRBJ1-2, with 12 positions matching TRBD1. The CDR3 has 15 amino acids. Germline lookup yields CDR1 SGHKS and CDR2 YYEKEE (reference sequence). J lost 7 bases, V lost 6 bases, and 10 bases had no gene match. CDR3 bases: TGTGCCAGCAACGTCCCGGGACAGGGGGCGGTTGGCTACACCTTC. Translating gives CASNVPGQGAVGYTF.

A remark on this clone: At one boundary the junction diverges from the germline segment, which might be a read error. The chain recombines TRBV7-2 with TRBJ2-6; a weak D match, TRBD1 (5 bases). The CDR3 is made up of 15 amino acids. Germline CDR1 and CDR2: SGHTA and FQGNSA. The CDR3 sequence is CASSLAGAGANGLTF. The CDR3 DNA reads TGTGCCAGCAGCTTAGCAGGGGCTGGGGCCAACGGCCTGACTTTC.

The chain recombines TRBV11-2 with TRBJ2-3; tentatively, D is TRBD1 (5 bases). This CDR3 is 14 amino acids long. The germline gives CDR1 SGHAT, CDR2 FQNNGV. V lost 5 bases, J lost 4 bases, and 13 bases lay in between. CDR3 sequence reads: CASSENRISDTQYF. CDR3 DNA sequence: TGTGCCAGCAGCGAAAACAGGATTTCAGATACGCAGTATTTT.